This TCR beta chain emerged from a study of CD8 T cells in Susac syndrome. The wider study: Blood was drawn from patients with Susac syndrome. At that point, they were therapy-naive, on corticosteroids, or on intravenous immunoglobulin alone.

The CDR3 spans 15 residues. The germline V gene encodes CDR1 LGHNA and CDR2 YNFKEQ. V lost 0 bases and J 2 bases, leaving 11 bases between the germline ends. With random hexamers, reverse transcription was performed on roughly 0.45 to 1 ug of RNA. TCRdb processed the immunoSEQ multiplex PCR reads anew with MiXCR; each CDR3 protein has one entry. The sample holds approximately 49,000 distinct CDR3 sequences, 95% seen once. This receptor was taken from a human donor with Susac syndrome. The chain is built from TRBV4-2 and TRBJ2-7; D may correspond to TRBD1 or TRBD2 (5 bases each). What was sequenced was CD8+ T cells from PBMCs. In DNA form, the CDR3 reads TGTGCCAGCAGCCAAGAGGGAGTAGGGGCCTACGAGCAGTACTTC. This encodes CASSQEGVGAYEQYF.